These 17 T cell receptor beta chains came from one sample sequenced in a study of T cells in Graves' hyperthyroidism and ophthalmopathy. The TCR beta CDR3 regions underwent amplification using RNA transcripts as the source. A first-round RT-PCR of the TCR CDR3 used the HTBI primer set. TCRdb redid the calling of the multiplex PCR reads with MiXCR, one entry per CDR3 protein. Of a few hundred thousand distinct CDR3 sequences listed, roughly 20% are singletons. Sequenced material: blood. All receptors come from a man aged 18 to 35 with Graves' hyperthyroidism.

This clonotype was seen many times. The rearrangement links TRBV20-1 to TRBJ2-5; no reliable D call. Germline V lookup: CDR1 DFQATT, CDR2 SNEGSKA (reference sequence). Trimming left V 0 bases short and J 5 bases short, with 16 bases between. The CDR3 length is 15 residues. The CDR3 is CSARDHATGVETQYF. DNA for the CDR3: TGCAGTGCTAGAGATCATGCCACCGGTGTGGAGACCCAGTACTTC.

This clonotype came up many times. In nucleotides, the CDR3 is TGTGCCAGCAGTGATCTTAGACTAGCGGGGGTGGGGGAGACCCAGTACTTC. It encodes CASSDLRLAGVGETQYF. V is TRBV6-1 and J is TRBJ2-5; 12 positions match TRBD2. This CDR3 region has 17 residues. CDR1 and CDR2 from the germline V gene are MNHNS and SASEGT. V trimming: 3 bases; J trimming: 5 bases; junction bases outside the gene matches: 10.

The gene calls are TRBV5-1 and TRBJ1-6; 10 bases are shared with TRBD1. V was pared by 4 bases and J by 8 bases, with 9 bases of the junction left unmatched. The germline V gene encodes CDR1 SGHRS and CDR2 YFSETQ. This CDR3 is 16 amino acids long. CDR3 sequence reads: CASSRQGQGIDSPLHF. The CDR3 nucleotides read TGCGCCAGCAGCCGGCAGGGACAGGGGATCGATTCACCCCTCCACTTT.

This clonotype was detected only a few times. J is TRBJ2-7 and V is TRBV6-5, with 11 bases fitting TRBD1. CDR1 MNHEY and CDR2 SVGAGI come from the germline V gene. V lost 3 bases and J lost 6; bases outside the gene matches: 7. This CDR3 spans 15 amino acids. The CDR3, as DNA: TGTGCCAGCAGTTATTCCGGACAGGGGGCGTTCGAGCAGTACTTC. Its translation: CASSYSGQGAFEQYF.

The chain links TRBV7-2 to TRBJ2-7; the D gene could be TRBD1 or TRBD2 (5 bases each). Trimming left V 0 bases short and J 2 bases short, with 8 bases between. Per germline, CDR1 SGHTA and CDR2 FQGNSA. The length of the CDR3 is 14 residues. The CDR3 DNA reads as TGTGCCAGCAGCTTAGCTCAGGGACCCTACGAGCAGTACTTC. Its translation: CASSLAQGPYEQYF.

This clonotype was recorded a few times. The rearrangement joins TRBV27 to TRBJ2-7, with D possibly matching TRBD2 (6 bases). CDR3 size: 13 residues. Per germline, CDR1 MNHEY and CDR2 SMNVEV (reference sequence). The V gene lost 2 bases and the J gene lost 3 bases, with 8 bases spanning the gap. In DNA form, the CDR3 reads TGTGCCAGCAGTTTAGTTAGCGGCTACGAGCAGTACTTC. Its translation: CASSLVSGYEQYF.

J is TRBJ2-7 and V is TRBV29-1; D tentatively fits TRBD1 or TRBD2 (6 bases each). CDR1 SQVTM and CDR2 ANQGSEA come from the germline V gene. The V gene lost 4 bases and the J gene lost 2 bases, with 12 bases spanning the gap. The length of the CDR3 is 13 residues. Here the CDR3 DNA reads TGCAGCGTTGCGGGGGCTGAACCCTACGAGCAGTACTTC. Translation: CSVAGAEPYEQYF.

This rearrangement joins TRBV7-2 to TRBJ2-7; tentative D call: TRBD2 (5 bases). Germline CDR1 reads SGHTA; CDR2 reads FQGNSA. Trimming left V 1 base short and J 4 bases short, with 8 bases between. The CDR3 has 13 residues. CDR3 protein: CASSLVARYEQYF. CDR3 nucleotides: TGTGCCAGCAGCTTAGTAGCGAGGTACGAGCAGTACTTC. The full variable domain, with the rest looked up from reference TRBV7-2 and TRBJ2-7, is GAGVSQSPSNKVTEKGKDVELRCDPISGHTALYWYRQSLGQGLEFLIYFQGNSAPDKSGLPSDRFSAERTGGSVSTLTIQRTQQEDSAVYLCASSLVARYEQYFGPGTRLTVT.

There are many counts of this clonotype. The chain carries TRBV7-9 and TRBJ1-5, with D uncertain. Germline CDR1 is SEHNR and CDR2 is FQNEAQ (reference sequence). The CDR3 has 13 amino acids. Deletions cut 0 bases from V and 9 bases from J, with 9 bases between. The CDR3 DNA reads TGTGCCAGCAGCTTAGCACAAGGATTGCCCCAGCATTTT. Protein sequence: CASSLAQGLPQHF.

Written as DNA, the CDR3 is TGTGCCAGCAGCGACGGGCCAGGGGTCCAAGAGACCCAGTACTTC. Amino acids: CASSDGPGVQETQYF. V and J are TRBV6-1 and TRBJ2-5; a possible D gene is TRBD1 (6 bases). The CDR3 is 15 amino acids. The germline CDR1 and CDR2 sequences are MNHNS and SASEGT. V lost 6 bases, J lost 1 base, and 15 bases lay in between.

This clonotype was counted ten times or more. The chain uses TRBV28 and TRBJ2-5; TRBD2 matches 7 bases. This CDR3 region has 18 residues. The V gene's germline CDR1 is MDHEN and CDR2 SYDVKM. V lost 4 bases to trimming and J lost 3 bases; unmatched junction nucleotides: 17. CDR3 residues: CASSSSPGGRGSEETQYF. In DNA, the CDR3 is TGTGCCAGCAGTTCTTCCCCGGGAGGACGGGGTTCGGAAGAGACCCAGTACTTC.

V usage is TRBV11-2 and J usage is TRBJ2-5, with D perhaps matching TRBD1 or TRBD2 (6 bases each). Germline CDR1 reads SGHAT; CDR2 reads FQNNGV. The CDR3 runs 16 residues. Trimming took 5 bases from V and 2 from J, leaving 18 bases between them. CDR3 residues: CASSRWGADSQETQYF. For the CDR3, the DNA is TGTGCCAGCAGCCGGTGGGGGGCAGACTCACAAGAGACCCAGTACTTC.

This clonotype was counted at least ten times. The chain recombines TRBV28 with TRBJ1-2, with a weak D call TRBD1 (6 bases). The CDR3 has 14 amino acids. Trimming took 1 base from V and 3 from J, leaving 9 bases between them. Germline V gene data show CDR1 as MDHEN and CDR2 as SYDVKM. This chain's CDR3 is CASSLSDSYYGYTF. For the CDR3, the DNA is TGTGCCAGCAGTTTATCGGACAGCTACTATGGCTACACCTTC.

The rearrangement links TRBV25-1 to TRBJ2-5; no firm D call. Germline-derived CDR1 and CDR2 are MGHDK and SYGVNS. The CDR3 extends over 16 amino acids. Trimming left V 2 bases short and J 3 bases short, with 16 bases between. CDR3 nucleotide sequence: TGTGCCAGCAGTGAACAAAAAAGGCAGCAAGAAGAGACCCAGTACTTC. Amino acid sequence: CASSEQKRQQEETQYF.

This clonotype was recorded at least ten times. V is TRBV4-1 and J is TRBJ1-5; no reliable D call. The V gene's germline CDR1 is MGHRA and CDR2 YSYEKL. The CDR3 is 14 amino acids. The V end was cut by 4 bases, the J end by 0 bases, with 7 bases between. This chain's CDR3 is CASSLEHSNQPQHF. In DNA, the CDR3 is TGCGCCAGCAGCCTAGAGCATAGCAATCAGCCCCAGCATTTT.

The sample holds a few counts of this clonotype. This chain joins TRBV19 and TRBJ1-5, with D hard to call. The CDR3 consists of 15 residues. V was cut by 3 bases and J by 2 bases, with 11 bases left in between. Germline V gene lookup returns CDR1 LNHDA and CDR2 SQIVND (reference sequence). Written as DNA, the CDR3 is TGTGCCAGTAGTATTTTTGACACAGGCAATCAGCCCCAGCATTTT. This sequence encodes CASSIFDTGNQPQHF.

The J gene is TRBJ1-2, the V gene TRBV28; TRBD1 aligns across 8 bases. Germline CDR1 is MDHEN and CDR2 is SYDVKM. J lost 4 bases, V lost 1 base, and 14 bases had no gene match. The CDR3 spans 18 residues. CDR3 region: CASSLSRPTGGGIYGYTF. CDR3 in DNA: TGTGCCAGCAGTTTATCCCGGCCCACAGGGGGAGGGATCTATGGCTACACCTTC.